These T cell receptor beta chains were read from a single sample in a study of blood T cells in healthy people across ages. TCRdb passed the 5' RACE reads through MiXCR, listing each CDR3 protein once. Among 1.5 million to 2 million distinct CDR3 sequences listed, around 48% were seen once. The sample comprised blood. The receptors stem from a middle-aged woman in good health. Each CDR3 is given with its conserved first and last residue. The D gene is left open where the match is weak. Clone sizes are given selectively: once, few, many, or a class where the clone is expanded.

TRBV28,.,.,TRBJ2-7,TGTGCCGGAAGGACCCTCCTCGGGGAGCAGTACTTC,CAGRTLLGEQYF
TRBV12-3/TRBV12-4,.,TRBD2,TRBJ2-3,TGTGCCAGCAGTCCCGGTGGTAGCGGGGGGGCCCCTAGCACAGATACGCAGTATTTT,CASSPGGSGGAPSTDTQYF
TRBV5-1,.,TRBD1,TRBJ2-2,TGCGCCAGCAGCTTGGCACCGGGACAGGTGAACACCGGGGAGCTGTTTTTT,CASSLAPGQVNTGELFF
TRBV24-1,.,.,TRBJ2-3,TGTGCCACCAGTGAGAACCGGGACTTCCCTACGGATACGCAGTATTTT,CATSENRDFPTDTQYF
TRBV15,.,TRBD1,TRBJ1-5,TGTGCCACCAGCAGAGATGGGACAGGGGGCTTGAATCAGCCCCAGCATTTT,CATSRDGTGGLNQPQHF
TRBV25-1,few,TRBD1,TRBJ2-5,TGTGCCAGCCGCGAAACAGGGGAGCAGTACTTC,CASRETGEQYF
TRBV7-9,.,.,TRBJ2-3,TGTGCCAGCAGCTTAGATCCGAGAGATACGCAGTATTTT,CASSLDPRDTQYF
TRBV13,.,.,TRBJ1-1,TGTGCCAGCAGTCGGGGGAGGGGAAGAACTGAAGCTTTCTTT,CASSRGRGRTEAFF
TRBV7-2,few,TRBD2,TRBJ2-1,TGTGCCAGCAGTTCAGGCCCCGCTAGCGGAATGATCTCCTACAATGAGCAGTTCTTC,CASSSGPASGMISYNEQFF
TRBV12-3/TRBV12-4,.,TRBD1,TRBJ1-1,TGTGCCAGCAGCCCCCAAGGGACAGGGGTCGAAGCTTTCTTT,CASSPQGTGVEAFF
TRBV4-1,.,TRBD2,TRBJ2-5,TGCGCCAGCAGCCCTATGCGGGGGGGCCAAGAGACCCAGTACTTC,CASSPMRGGQETQYF
TRBV7-9,few,TRBD1,TRBJ2-7,TGTGCCAGCAGCTTCCGGACAGGGTTCGGAAGCGAGCAGTACTTC,CASSFRTGFGSEQYF
TRBV20-1,.,.,TRBJ2-1,TGCAGTGCTAGGGATATTAGGTCGGGCAATGAGCAGTTCTTC,CSARDIRSGNEQFF
TRBV20-1,few,.,TRBJ2-7,TGCAGTGCTAGAGATCAAGGAAACGAGCAGTACTTC,CSARDQGNEQYF
TRBV6-1,.,.,TRBJ2-6,TGTGCCAGCAGCCCTTTGGGGGGAGGAAGCTCTGGGGCCAACGTCCTGACTTTC,CASSPLGGGSSGANVLTF
TRBV29-1,.,.,TRBJ2-5,TGCAGCCTCGGGAAGGGTAAGGGTTTTCATGAGCAGTACTTC,CSLGKGKGFHEQYF
TRBV28,.,TRBD2,TRBJ2-7,TGTGCCAGCAGTTCAACCGGGACTAGGTCTTACGAGCAGTACTTC,CASSSTGTRSYEQYF
TRBV5-5,.,.,TRBJ2-6,TGTGCCAGCAGCTTGGATACTAGGGGGGGCTCTGGGGCCAACGTCCTGACTTTC,CASSLDTRGGSGANVLTF
TRBV10-2,.,.,TRBJ1-6,TGCGCCAGCAGTGAAACGGGGGGACCCCTCCACTTT,CASSETGGPLHF
TRBV10-1,.,.,TRBJ2-5,TGCGCCAGCAGACCTGGACCTGGGGGAGAGACCCAGTACTTC,CASRPGPGGETQYF
TRBV10-1,.,TRBD2,TRBJ2-1,TGCGCCAGCAGTGAATTAGCGGGGAACTACAATGAGCAGTTCTTC,CASSELAGNYNEQFF
TRBV6-1,.,.,TRBJ2-4,TGTGCCAGCAGTGTGGAAAGAATCAAAAGCTACTTC,CASSVERIKSYF
TRBV19,.,TRBD2,TRBJ2-1,TGTGCCAGTAGTATAAAACTAGCGGGGGGACTGGAGCAGTTCTTC,CASSIKLAGGLEQFF
TRBV9,.,TRBD2,TRBJ2-1,TGTGCCAGCAGCGCCCCCAGCGGGGTAGGAAATGAGCAGTTCTTC,CASSAPSGVGNEQFF
TRBV20-1,.,.,TRBJ2-1,TGCAGTGCTCAGGAAGGGGGGCCCCTCCCCTACAATGAGCAGTTCTTC,CSAQEGGPLPYNEQFF
TRBV20-1,few,.,TRBJ1-2,TGCAGTGCGCGCCCGGGATCCGTGGTTAGGTATGGCTACACCTTC,CSARPGSVVRYGYTF
TRBV20-1,.,.,TRBJ2-3,TGCAGTGCTCCAGAGGGGGGGGGTCCCACAGATACGCAGTATTTT,CSAPEGGGPTDTQYF
TRBV27,.,TRBD1,TRBJ2-7,TGTGCCAGCAGCTACAGGGGCTCAGGCTCCTACGAGCAGTACTTC,CASSYRGSGSYEQYF
TRBV4-3,.,.,TRBJ2-5,TGCGCCAGCAGCCAAGGTACTAGCCGAGGAGACGAGACCCAGTACTTC,CASSQGTSRGDETQYF
TRBV6-1,.,.,TRBJ1-4,TGTACCAGCAGCTCATACGACGGTGAAAAACTGTTTTTT,CTSSSYDGEKLFF
TRBV20-1,.,.,TRBJ2-5,TGCAGTGCTGGATCTGTAGAAACCCAGTACTTC,CSAGSVETQYF
TRBV12-3/TRBV12-4,few,TRBD2,TRBJ2-1,TGTGCCAGCAGTCCCCACCGGACTAGCGGGGTCTCCTACAATGAGCAGTTCTTC,CASSPHRTSGVSYNEQFF
TRBV5-1,once,TRBD1,TRBJ1-1,TGCGCCAGCGGCACTCTCAGGGGGGTGACGAACACTGAAGCTTTCTTT,CASGTLRGVTNTEAFF
TRBV6-6,.,.,TRBJ2-5,TGTGCCAGCGCCCAACGAGGGGCCCAAGAGACCCAGTACTTC,CASAQRGAQETQYF
TRBV20-1,.,.,TRBJ2-5,TGCAGTGCTAGAGAGGGGGGTCTAGAGACCCAGTACTTC,CSAREGGLETQYF